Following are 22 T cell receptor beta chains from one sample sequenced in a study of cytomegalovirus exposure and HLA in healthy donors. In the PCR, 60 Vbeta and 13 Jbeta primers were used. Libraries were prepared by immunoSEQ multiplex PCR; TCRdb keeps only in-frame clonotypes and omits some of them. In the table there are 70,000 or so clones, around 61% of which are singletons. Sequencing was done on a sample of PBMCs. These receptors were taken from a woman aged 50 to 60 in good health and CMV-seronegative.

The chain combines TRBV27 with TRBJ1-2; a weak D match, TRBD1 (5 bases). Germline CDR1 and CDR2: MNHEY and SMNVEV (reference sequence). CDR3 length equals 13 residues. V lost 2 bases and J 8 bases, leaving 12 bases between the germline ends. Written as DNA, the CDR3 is TGTGCCAGCAGTTTAGTGGTTGGGGGGGGCTACACCTTC. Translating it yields CASSLVVGGGYTF.

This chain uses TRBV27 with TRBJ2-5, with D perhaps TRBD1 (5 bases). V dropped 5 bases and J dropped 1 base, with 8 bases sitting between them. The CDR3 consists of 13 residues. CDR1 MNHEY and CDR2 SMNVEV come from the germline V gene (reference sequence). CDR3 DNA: TGTGCCAGCAGTAGACAGACCCAAGAGACCCAGTACTTC. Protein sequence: CASSRQTQETQYF.

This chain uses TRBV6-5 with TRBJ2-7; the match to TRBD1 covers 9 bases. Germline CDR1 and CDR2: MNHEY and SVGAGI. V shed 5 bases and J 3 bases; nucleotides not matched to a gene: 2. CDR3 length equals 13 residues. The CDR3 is CASSRDRDYEQYF. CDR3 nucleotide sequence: TGTGCCAGCAGTAGGGACAGGGACTACGAGCAGTACTTC.

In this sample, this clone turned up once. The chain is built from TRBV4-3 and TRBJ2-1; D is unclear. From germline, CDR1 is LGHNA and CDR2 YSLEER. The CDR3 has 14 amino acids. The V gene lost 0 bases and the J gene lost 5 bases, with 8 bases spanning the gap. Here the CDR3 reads CASSQDFTNNEQFF. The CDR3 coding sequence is TGCGCCAGCAGCCAAGATTTTACTAACAATGAGCAGTTCTTC.

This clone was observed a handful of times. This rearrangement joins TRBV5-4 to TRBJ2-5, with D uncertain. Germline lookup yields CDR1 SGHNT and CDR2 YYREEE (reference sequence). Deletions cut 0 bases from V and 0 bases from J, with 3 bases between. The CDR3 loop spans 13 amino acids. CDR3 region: CASSLDYQETQYF. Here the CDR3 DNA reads TGTGCCAGCAGCTTGGACTACCAAGAGACCCAGTACTTC. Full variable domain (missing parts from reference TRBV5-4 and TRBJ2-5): ETGVTQSPTHLIKTRGQQVTLRCSSQSGHNTVSWYQQALGQGPQFIFQYYREEENGRGNFPPRFSGLQFPNYSSELNVNALELDDSALYLCASSLDYQETQYFGPGTRLLVL.

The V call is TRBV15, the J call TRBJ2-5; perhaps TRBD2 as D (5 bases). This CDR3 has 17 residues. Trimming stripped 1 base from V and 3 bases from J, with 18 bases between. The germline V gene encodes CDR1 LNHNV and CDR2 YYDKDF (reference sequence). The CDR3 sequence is CATSRAPLTGREETQYF. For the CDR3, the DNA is TGTGCCACCAGCAGAGCTCCTCTGACGGGAAGGGAAGAGACCCAGTACTTC.

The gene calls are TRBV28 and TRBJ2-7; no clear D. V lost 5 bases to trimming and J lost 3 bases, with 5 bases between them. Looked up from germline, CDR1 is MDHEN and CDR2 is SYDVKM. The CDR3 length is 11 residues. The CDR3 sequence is CASSEFYEQYF. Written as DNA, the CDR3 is TGTGCCAGCAGTGAGTTCTACGAGCAGTACTTC.

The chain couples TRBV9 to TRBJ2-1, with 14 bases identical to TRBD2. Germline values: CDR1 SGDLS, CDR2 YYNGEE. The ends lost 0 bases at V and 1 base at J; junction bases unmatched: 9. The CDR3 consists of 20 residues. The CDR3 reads CASSVGVGTSGSRSYNEQFF. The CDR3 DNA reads TGTGCCAGCAGCGTAGGGGTCGGGACTAGCGGGAGTAGGTCCTACAATGAGCAGTTCTTC.

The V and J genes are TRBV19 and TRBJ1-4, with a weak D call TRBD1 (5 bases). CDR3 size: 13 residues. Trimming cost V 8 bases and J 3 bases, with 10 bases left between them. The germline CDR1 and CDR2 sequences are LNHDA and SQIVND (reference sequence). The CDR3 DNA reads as TGTGCCAGTCGCCGGGGGGCTAATGAAAAACTGTTTTTT. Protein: CASRRGANEKLFF.

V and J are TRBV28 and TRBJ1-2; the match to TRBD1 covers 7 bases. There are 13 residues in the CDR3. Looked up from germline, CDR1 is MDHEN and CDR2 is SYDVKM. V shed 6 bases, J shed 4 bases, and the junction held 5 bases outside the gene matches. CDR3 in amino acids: CASSPDRSYGYTF. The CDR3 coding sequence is TGTGCCAGCAGCCCGGACAGGTCCTATGGCTACACCTTC.

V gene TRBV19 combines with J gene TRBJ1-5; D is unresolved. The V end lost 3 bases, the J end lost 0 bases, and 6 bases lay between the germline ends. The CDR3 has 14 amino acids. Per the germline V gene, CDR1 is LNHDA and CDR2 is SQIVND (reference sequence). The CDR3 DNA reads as TGTGCCAGTAGTATCTCCTATAGCAATCAGCCCCAGCATTTT. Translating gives CASSISYSNQPQHF.

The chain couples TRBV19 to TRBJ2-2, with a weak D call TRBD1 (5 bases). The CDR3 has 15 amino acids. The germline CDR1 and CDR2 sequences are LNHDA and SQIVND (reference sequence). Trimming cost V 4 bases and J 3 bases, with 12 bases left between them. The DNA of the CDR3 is TGTGCCAGTAGTAGGGGCAGGTTCGACACCGGGGAGCTGTTTTTT. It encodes CASSRGRFDTGELFF. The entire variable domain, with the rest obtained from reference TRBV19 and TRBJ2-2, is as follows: DGGITQSPKYLFRKEGQNVTLSCEQNLNHDAMYWYRQDPGQGLRLIYYSQIVNDFQKGDIAEGYSVSREKKESFPLTVTSAQKNPTAFYLCASSRGRFDTGELFFGEGSRLTVL.

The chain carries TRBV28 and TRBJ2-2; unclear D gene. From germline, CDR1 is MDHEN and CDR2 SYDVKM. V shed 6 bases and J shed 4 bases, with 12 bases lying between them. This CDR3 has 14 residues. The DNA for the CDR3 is TGTGCCAGCAGCCAAACCGGGTTCACCGGGGAGCTGTTTTTT. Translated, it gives CASSQTGFTGELFF. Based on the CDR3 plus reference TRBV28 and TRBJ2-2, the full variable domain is DVKVTQSSRYLVKRTGEKVFLECVQDMDHENMFWYRQDPGLGLRLIYFSYDVKMKEKGDIPEGYSVSREKKERFSLILESASTNQTSMYLCASSQTGFTGELFFGEGSRLTVL.

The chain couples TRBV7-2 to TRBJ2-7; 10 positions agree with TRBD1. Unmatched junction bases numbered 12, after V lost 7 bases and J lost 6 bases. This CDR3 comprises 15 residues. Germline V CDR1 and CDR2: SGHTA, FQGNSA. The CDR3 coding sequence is TGTGCCAGCACCCTGGATTGGACAGGGGGACGCGAGCAGTACTTC. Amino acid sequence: CASTLDWTGGREQYF. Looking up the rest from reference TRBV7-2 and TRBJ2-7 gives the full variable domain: GAGVSQSPSNKVTEKGKDVELRCDPISGHTALYWYRQSLGQGLEFLIYFQGNSAPDKSGLPSDRFSAERTGGSVSTLTIQRTQQEDSAVYLCASTLDWTGGREQYFGPGTRLTVT.

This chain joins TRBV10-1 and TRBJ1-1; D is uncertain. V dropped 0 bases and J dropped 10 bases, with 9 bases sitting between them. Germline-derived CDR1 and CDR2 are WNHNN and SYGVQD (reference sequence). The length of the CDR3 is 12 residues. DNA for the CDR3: TGCGCCAGCAGTGAGTCGAGCAGAGGAGCTTTCTTT. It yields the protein CASSESSRGAFF.

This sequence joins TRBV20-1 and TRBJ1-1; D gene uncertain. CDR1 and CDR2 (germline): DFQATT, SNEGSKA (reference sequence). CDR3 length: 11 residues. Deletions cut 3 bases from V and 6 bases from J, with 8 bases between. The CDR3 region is CSARRAPEAFF. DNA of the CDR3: TGCAGTGCTAGGCGGGCACCTGAAGCTTTCTTT.

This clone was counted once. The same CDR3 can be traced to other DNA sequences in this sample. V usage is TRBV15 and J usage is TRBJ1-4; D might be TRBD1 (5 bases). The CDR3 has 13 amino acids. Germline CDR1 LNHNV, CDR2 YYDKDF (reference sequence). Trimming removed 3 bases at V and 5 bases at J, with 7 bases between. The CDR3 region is CATSRGLNEKLFF. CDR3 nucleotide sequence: TGTGCCACCAGCAGGGGGCTAAATGAAAAACTGTTTTTT. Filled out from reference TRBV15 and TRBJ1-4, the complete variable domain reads DAMVIQNPRYQVTQFGKPVTLSCSQTLNHNVMYWYQQKSSQAPKLLFHYYDKDFNNEADTPDNFQSRRPNTSFCFLDIRSPGLGDTAMYLCATSRGLNEKLFFGSGTQLSVL.

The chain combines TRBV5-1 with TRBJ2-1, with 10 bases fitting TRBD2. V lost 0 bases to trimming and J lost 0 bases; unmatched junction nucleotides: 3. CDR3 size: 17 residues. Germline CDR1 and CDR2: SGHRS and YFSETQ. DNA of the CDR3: TGCGCCAGCAGCTTGGTCGCTAGCGGGAGCTCCTACAATGAGCAGTTCTTC. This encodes CASSLVASGSSYNEQFF.

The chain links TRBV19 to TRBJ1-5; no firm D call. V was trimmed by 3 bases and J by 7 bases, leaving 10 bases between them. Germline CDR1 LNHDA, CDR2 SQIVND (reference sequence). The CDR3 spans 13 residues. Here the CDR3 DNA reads TGTGCCAGTAGTATTTACGAAGCGCAGCCCCAGCATTTT. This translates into CASSIYEAQPQHF. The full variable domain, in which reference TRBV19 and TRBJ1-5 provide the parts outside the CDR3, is DGGITQSPKYLFRKEGQNVTLSCEQNLNHDAMYWYRQDPGQGLRLIYYSQIVNDFQKGDIAEGYSVSREKKESFPLTVTSAQKNPTAFYLCASSIYEAQPQHFGDGTRLSIL.

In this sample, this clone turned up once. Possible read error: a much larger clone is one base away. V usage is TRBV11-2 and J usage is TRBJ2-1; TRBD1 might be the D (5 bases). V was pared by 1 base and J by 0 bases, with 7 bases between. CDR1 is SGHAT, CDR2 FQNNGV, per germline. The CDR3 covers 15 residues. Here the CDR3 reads CASSLGQSSYNEQFF. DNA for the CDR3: TGTGCCAGCAGCTTAGGACAGAGCTCCTACAATGAGCAGTTCTTC.

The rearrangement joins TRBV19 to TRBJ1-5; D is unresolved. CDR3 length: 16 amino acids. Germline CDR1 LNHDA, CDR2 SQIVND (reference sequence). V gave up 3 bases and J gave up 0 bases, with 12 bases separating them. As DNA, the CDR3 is TGTGCCAGTAGTATCATAGAGCTTCGTAGCAATCAGCCCCAGCATTTT. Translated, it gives CASSIIELRSNQPQHF.

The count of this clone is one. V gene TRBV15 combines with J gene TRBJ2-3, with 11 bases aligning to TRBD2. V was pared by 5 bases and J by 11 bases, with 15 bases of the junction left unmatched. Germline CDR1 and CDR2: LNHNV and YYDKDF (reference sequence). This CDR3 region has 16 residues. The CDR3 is CATSPSVLAGGEGQYF. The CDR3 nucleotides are TGTGCCACCAGCCCGTCGGTCCTAGCGGGAGGAGAGGGGCAGTATTTT.